This entry concerns a single T cell receptor beta chain. The antigen is unknown. The V and J ends lost 5 bases and 8 bases respectively, with 15 bases between them. The length of the CDR3 is 14 residues. CDR1 is MNHEY, CDR2 SVGAGI, per germline. The record originates from a study of cytomegalovirus exposure and HLA in healthy donors. Study results and caveats: In terms of immune exposure information, only CMV serostatus was available. Analyses of presence and absence presupposed an approximately uniform sequencing depth across donors. Clonal expansion was found to be greater in HLA-associated TCR beta chains than in equally common others in a later analysis.

Vbeta (60) and Jbeta (13) primers were used in the PCR. Measured with immunoSEQ multiplex PCR; TCRdb has only the in-frame clones, and not every one. Of tens of thousands of clones in the sample, about 70% were seen once. What was sequenced was PBMCs. The rearrangement uses TRBV6-5 and TRBJ1-4; unclear D gene. This TCR came from a man aged 35-49 years in good health and CMV-seropositive. CDR3 nucleotides: TGTGCCAGCAGTCGGCCCGGGATGGGGGAAAAACTGTTTTTT. Its protein is CASSRPGMGEKLFF.